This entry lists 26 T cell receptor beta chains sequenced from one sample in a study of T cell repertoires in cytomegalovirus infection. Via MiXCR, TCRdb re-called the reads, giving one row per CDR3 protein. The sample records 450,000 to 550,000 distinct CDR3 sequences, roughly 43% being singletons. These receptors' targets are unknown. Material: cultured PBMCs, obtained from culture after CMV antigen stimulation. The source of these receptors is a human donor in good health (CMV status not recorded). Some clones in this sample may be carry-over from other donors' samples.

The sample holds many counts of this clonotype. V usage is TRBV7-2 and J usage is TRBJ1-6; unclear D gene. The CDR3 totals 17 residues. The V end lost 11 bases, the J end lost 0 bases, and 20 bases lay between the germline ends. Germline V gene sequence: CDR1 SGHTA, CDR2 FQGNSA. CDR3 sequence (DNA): TGTGCCGGGAAGAGGGCCGGGCCAAGCTCCTATAATTCACCCCTCCACTTT. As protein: CAGKRAGPSSYNSPLHF.

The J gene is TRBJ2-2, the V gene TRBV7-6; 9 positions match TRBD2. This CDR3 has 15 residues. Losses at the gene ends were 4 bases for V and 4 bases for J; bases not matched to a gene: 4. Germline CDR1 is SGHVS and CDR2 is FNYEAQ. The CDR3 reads CASSWDSGSTGELFF. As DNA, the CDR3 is TGTGCCAGCAGCTGGGATAGCGGGAGCACCGGGGAGCTGTTTTTT.

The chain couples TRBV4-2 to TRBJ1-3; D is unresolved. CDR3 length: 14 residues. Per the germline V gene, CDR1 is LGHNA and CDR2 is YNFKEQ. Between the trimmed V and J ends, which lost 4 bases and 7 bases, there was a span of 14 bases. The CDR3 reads CASSPRAGGNTIYF. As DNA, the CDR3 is TGTGCCAGCAGCCCCCGCGCAGGCGGGAACACCATATATTTT.

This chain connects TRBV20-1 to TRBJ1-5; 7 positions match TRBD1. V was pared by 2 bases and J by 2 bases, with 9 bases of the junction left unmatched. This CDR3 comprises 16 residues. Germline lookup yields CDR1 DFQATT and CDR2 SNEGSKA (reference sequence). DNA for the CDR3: TGCAGTGCTAGAACCCAGGGGGAAATGGGCAATCAGCCCCAGCATTTT. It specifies CSARTQGEMGNQPQHF.

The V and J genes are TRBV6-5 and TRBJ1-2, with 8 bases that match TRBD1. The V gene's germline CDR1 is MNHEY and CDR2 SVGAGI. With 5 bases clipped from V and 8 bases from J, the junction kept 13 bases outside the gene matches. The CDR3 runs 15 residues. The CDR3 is CASSGTGQGILGYTF. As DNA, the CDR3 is TGTGCCAGCAGTGGGACCGGACAGGGAATTTTGGGCTACACCTTC.

CDR3 nucleotide sequence: TGTGCCAGCAGCCAAACCCGGGACTACTTCTACGAGCAGTACTTC. Protein: CASSQTRDYFYEQYF. V usage is TRBV7-2 and J usage is TRBJ2-7, with TRBD2 identical over 7 bases. V lost 5 bases to trimming and J lost 3 bases; unmatched junction nucleotides: 10. Germline V CDR1 and CDR2: SGHTA, FQGNSA. The length of the CDR3 is 15 residues.

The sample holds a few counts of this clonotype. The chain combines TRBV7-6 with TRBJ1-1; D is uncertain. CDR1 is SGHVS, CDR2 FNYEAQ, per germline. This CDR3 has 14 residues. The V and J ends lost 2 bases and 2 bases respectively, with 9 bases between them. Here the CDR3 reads CASSLTISNTEAFF. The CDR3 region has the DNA TGTGCCAGCAGCTTAACCATATCAAACACTGAAGCTTTCTTT.

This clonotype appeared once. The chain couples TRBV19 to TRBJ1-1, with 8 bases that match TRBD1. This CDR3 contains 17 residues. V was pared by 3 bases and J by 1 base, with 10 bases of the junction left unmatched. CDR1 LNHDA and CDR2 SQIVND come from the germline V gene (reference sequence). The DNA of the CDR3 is TGTGCCAGTAGTATCCGGACGACAGGGGCCCCGAACACTGAAGCTTTCTTT. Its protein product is CASSIRTTGAPNTEAFF.

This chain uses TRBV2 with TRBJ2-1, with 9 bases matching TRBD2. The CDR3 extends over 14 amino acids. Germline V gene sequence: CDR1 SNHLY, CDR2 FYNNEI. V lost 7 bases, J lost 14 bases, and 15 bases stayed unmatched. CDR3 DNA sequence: TGTGCCAGCACCGATGGACTAGCGAGTTACGGGAAGTTCTTC. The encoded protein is CASTDGLASYGKFF.

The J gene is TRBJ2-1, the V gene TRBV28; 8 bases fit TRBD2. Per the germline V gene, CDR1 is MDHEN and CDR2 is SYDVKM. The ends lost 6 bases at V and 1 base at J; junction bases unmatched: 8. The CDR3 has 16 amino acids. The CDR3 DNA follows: TGTGCCAGCAGCCCAGCGGGGGACCTTTCCTACAATGAGCAGTTCTTC. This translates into CASSPAGDLSYNEQFF. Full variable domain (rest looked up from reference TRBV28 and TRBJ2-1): DVKVTQSSRYLVKRTGEKVFLECVQDMDHENMFWYRQDPGLGLRLIYFSYDVKMKEKGDIPEGYSVSREKKERFSLILESASTNQTSMYLCASSPAGDLSYNEQFFGPGTRLTVL.

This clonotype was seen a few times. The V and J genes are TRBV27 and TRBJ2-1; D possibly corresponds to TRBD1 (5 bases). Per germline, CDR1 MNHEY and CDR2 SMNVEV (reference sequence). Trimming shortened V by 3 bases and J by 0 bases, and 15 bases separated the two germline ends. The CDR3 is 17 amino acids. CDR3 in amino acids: CASSFLGQGSSYNEQFF. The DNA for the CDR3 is TGTGCCAGCAGTTTCTTGGGGCAGGGTAGCTCCTACAATGAGCAGTTCTTC.

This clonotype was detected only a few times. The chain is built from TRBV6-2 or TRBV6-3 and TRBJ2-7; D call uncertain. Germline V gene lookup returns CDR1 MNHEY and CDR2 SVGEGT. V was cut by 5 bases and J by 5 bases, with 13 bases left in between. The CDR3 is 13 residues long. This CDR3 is CASSNRAIDEQYF. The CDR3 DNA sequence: TGTGCCAGCAGTAACCGGGCGATAGACGAGCAGTACTTC.

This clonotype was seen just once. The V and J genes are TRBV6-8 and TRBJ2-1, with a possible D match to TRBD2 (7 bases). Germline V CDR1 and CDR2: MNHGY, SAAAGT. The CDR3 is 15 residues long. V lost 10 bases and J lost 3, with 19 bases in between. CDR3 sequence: CATIRGGGVYNEQFF. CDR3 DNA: TGTGCCACCATCCGGGGAGGGGGGGTCTACAATGAGCAGTTCTTC.

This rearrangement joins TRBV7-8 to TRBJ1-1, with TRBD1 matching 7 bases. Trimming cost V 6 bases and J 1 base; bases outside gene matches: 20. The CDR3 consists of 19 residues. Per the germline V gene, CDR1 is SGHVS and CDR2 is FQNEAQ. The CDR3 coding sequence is TGTGCCAGCAGTCACCAACCTGGGAGGGTGGACAGGCAGAACACTGAAGCTTTCTTT. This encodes CASSHQPGRVDRQNTEAFF.

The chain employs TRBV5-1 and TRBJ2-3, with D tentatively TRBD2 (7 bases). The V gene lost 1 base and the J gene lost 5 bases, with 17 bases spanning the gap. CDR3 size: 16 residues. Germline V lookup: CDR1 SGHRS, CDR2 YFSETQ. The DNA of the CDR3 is TGCGCCAGCAGCTTGCACAGGGAGGGGTTCATAGATACGCAGTATTTT. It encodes CASSLHREGFIDTQYF.

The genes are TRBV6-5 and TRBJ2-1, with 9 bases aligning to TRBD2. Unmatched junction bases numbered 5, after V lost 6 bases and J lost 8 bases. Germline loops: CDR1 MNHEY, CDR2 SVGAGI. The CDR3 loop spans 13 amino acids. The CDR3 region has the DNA TGTGCCAGCAGACGCGGGAGGGCCCATGAGCAGTTCTTC. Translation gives CASRRGRAHEQFF.

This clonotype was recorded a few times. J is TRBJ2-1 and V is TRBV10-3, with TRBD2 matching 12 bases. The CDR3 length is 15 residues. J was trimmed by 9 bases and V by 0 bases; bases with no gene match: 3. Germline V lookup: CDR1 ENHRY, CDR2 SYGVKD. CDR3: CAISESGLAGSEQFF. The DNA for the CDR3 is TGTGCCATCAGTGAGTCCGGACTAGCGGGATCTGAGCAGTTCTTC.

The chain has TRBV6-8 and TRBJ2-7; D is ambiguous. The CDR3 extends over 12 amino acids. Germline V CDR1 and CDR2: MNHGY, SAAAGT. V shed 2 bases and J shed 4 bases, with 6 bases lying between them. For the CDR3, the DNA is TGTGCCAGCAGTTACGACGGATACGAGCAGTACTTC. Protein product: CASSYDGYEQYF.

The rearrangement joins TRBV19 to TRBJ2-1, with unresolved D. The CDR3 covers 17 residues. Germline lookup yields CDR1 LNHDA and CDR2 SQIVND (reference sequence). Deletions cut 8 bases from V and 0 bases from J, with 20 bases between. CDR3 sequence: CASSSSKDESSYNEQFF. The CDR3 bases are TGTGCCAGTTCTTCCTCAAAAGACGAAAGCTCCTACAATGAGCAGTTCTTC.

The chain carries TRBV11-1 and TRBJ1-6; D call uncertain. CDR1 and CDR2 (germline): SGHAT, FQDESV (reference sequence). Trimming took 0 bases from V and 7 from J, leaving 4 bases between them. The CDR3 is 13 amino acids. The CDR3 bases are TGTGCCAGCAGCTTAGCGGCGAATTCACCCCTCCACTTT. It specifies CASSLAANSPLHF.

The CDR3 region is CASSQPIGTSGSDEQFF. CDR3 DNA: TGTGCCAGCAGCCAACCCATCGGGACTAGCGGGAGTGATGAGCAGTTCTTC. The V gene is TRBV14, the J gene TRBJ2-1; 14 bases are shared with TRBD2. Per germline, CDR1 SGHDN and CDR2 FVKESK. V was pared by 2 bases and J by 8 bases, with 8 bases of the junction left unmatched. CDR3 length: 17 residues.

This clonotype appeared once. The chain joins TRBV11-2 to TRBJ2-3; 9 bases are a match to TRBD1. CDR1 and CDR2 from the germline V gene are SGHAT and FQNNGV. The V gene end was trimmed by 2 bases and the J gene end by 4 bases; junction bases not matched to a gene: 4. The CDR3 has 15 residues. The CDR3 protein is CASSLWTGVPDTQYF. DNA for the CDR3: TGTGCCAGCAGCTTATGGACAGGGGTTCCAGATACGCAGTATTTT.

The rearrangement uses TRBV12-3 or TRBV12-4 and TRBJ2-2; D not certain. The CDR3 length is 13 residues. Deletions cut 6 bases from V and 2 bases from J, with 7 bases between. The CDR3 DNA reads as TGTGCCAGCAGGCATCTCAACACCGGGGAGCTGTTTTTT. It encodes CASRHLNTGELFF.

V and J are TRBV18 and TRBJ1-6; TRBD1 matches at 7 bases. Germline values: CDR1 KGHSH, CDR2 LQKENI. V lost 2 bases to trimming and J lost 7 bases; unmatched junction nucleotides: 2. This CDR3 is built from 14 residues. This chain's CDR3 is CASSPRQGNSPLHF. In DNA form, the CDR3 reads TGTGCCAGCTCACCAAGACAGGGAAATTCACCCCTCCACTTT.

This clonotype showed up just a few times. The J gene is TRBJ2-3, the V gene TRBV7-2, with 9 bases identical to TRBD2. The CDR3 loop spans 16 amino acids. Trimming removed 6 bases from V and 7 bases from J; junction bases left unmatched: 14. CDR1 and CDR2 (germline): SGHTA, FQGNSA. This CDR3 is CASRQDSSGAPHTQYF. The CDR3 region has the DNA TGTGCCAGCAGGCAAGACTCTAGCGGGGCCCCGCATACGCAGTATTTT.

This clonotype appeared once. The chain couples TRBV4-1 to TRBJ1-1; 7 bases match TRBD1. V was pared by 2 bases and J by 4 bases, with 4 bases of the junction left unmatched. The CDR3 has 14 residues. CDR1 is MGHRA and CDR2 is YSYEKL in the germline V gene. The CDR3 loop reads CASSQTTGFTEAFF. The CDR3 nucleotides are TGCGCCAGCAGCCAAACGACAGGGTTCACTGAAGCTTTCTTT.